The count of the clone carrying this T cell receptor (beta chain) is one. Ages ranged from about 18 to 89 years, with residence in around 24 US areas. This entry comes from a study of blood T cell repertoires in COVID-19. CDR3 length: 12 amino acids. The V gene end was trimmed by 8 bases and the J gene end by 2 bases; junction bases not matched to a gene: 2. The germline gives CDR1 ENHRY, CDR2 SYGVKD. TCRdb keeps only in-frame clones here, not all; method: immunoSEQ multiplex PCR. This table has 200,000 or so clones, 75% to 85% appearing once. Sequenced sample: PBMCs or T cells enriched from blood (not recorded which). The V gene is TRBV10-3, the J gene TRBJ2-7, with TRBD1 identical over 8 bases. This receptor was taken from a woman aged 40-49 years with acute COVID-19. CDR3 sequence reads: CAIGDRTYEQYF. The CDR3 bases are TGTGCCATCGGGGACAGGACCTACGAGCAGTACTTC.